A single T cell receptor beta chain is shown here with its context. Its antigen is not known. The data were obtained in a study of T cells after yellow fever vaccination. Whole-study findings and limits: The secondary T-cell response peaked on day 5, not day 15, but was weaker. Abundant clonotypes (contaminants from the bulk population) could be present in FACS-sorted repertoires.

The TCR cDNA carried a universal primer site and UMIs from 5'RACE template switching. TCRdb reprocessed the 5' RACE reads with MiXCR, giving one entry per CDR3 protein. Of some 340,000 distinct CDR3 sequences listed, roughly 3.9% are singletons. This sequence was found in a man aged 18 to 29 who received the YFV17D yellow fever vaccine. Material: PBMCs, obtained 5 days after the yellow fever booster vaccination.

CDR3 loop: CASSPNSGQGIDTQYF. DNA of the CDR3: TGTGCCAGCTCACCTAATTCGGGACAGGGCATAGATACGCAGTATTTT. This chain joins TRBV18 and TRBJ2-3; 9 bases are shared with TRBD1. The CDR3 consists of 16 residues. V trimming: 3 bases; J trimming: 5 bases; junction bases outside the gene matches: 9. Germline V gene data show CDR1 as KGHSH and CDR2 as LQKENI.